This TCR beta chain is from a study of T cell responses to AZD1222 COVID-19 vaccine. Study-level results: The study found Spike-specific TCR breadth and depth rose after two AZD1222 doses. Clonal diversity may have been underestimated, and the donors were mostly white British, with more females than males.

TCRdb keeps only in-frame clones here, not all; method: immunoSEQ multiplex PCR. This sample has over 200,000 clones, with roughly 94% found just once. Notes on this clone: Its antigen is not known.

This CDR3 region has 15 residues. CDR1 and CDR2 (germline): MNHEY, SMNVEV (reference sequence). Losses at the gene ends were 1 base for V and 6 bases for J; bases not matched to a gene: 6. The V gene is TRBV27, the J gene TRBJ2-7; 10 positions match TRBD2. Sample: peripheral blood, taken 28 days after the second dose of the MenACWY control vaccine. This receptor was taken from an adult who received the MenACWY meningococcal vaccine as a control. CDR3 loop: CASSLLASGSREQYF. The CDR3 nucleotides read TGTGCCAGCAGTTTATTGGCTAGCGGGAGTCGCGAGCAGTACTTC.